This T cell receptor beta chain appears in the sequencing data of a study of T cell repertoires in cytomegalovirus infection. Study at large: Selected CMV epitopes included recently identified HLA-C-restricted ones as well as well-studied HLA-B-restricted ones. Indicated by public TCR beta signatures were CMV infection and matching HLA type.

The germline V gene encodes CDR1 MGHRA and CDR2 YSYEKL. The CDR3 runs to 15 residues. Trimming removed 1 base from V and 4 bases from J, with 13 bases in between. TCRdb called the reads again in MiXCR, with one record for every CDR3 protein. The data contain hundreds of thousands of distinct CDR3 sequences, roughly 31% of them seen just once; the ten biggest clones take up roughly 12%. This clonotype was recorded a few times. As yet, its antigen is unknown. V gene TRBV4-1 combines with J gene TRBJ1-2, with D uncertain. The source of this sequence is a human donor in good health (CMV status not recorded). Some clones in this sample may be carry-over from other donors' samples. Sequenced material: cultured CD8+ T cells from PBMCs, taken from culture after CMV antigen stimulation. The CDR3 coding sequence is TGCGCCAGCAGCCAAGTAGGATCGCCTAGCTATGGCTACACCTTC. It translates to CASSQVGSPSYGYTF.